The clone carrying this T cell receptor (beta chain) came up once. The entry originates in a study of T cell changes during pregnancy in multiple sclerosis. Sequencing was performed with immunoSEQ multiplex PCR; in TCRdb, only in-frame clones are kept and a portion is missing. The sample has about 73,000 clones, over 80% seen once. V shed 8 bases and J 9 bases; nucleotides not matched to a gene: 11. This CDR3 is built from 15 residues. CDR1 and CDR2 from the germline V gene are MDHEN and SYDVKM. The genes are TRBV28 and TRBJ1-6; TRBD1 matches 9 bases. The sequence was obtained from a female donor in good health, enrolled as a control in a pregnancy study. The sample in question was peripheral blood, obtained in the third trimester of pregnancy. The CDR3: CASVPGTGIGSPLHF. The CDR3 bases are TGTGCCAGCGTTCCCGGGACAGGGATCGGTTCACCCCTCCACTTT.